The entry that follows covers one TCR beta chain sequence. Its antigen is as yet unknown. The entry originates in a study of radiotherapy plus CTLA-4 blockade in lung cancer. Study context: Disease control was present in 25% to 35% of patients, and objective responses in under 20%. General study findings and limits: In blood, after radiotherapy plus ipilimumab, tumor-derived TCR clones expanded.

This CDR3 is 16 amino acids long. Germline V gene sequence: CDR1 MRHNA, CDR2 SNTAGT. The V end was cut by 3 bases, the J end by 6 bases, with 19 bases between. Data came from immunoSEQ multiplex PCR; TCRdb stores just in-frame clones and leaves some out. The sample consists of around 59,000 clones, approximately 70% of them appearing once. The receptor was isolated from a human donor with non-small cell lung cancer whose response to radiotherapy plus ipilimumab could not be evaluated. This chain joins TRBV6-4 and TRBJ2-3; D perhaps matches TRBD2 (6 bases). Source: peripheral blood, taken from a patient treated with radiotherapy plus ipilimumab. Here the CDR3 reads CASSETGGVGTDTQYF. In nucleotides, the CDR3 is TGTGCCAGCAGTGAGACCGGGGGAGTGGGAACTGATACGCAGTATTTT.